The text below deals with one T cell receptor beta chain. Its antigen is not known. CDR1 is MNHEY and CDR2 is SVGAGI in the germline V gene. The CDR3 has 15 amino acids. With 6 bases clipped from V and 2 bases from J, the junction kept 9 bases outside the gene matches. This specimen comes from a study of OX40 agonist ivuxolimab in advanced cancers. Across the whole study: Prior therapy, whether anti-PD-1, anti-PD-L1 or anti-CTLA-4, was allowed, and approximately 40% had some. Partial responses were seen in three patients, one with hepatocellular carcinoma and two with cutaneous melanoma.

Whole-study results and caveats: More expanded clones were seen, on average, in CD8+ T cells than in CD4+.

Profiled with immunoSEQ multiplex PCR; TCRdb holds only in-frame clones, not every one. The table includes roughly 70,000 clones, approximately 82% detected once. Source: CD4+ or CD8+ T cells sorted from blood, taken in a trial of the OX40 agonist ivuxolimab. This sequence originates from an adult with an advanced solid tumor such as melanoma, head and neck, liver or kidney cancer. The genes are TRBV6-5 and TRBJ2-5, with TRBD1 matching over 7 bases. In nucleotides, the CDR3 is TGTGCCAGCAGCCCGAGGGGGCAGAATCAAGAGACCCAGTACTTC. Translating gives CASSPRGQNQETQYF.